One TCR beta chain is described in this entry. The data were produced by immunoSEQ multiplex PCR, yet TCRdb's version contains in-frame clones alone and is incomplete. This sample has over 300,000 clones, with around 87% found just once. The record originates from a study of blood T cell repertoires in COVID-19. This TCR came from a woman aged 25 to 45 with acute COVID-19. Sequencing input: PBMCs or T cells enriched from blood (not recorded which).

CDR3 loop: CASSLTLGGGPYNEQFF. The CDR3, as DNA: TGTGCCAGCAGCTTGACGCTTGGGGGAGGGCCCTACAATGAGCAGTTCTTC. The rearrangement links TRBV5-4 to TRBJ2-1; TRBD2 agrees at 7 bases. Germline V gives CDR1 SGHNT, CDR2 YYREEE (reference sequence). V shed 1 base, J shed 2 bases, and the junction held 9 bases outside the gene matches. This CDR3 region has 17 residues.